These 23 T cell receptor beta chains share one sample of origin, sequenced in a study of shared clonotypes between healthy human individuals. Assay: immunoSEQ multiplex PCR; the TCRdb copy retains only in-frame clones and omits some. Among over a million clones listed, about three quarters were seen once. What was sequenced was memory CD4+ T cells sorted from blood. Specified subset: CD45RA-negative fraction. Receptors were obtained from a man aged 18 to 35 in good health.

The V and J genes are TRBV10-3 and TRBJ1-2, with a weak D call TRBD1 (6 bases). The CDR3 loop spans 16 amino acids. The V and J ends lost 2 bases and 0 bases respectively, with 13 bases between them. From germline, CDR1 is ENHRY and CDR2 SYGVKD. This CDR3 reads CAISEITGRTNYGYTF. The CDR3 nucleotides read TGTGCCATCAGTGAGATCACAGGGCGCACTAACTATGGCTACACCTTC.

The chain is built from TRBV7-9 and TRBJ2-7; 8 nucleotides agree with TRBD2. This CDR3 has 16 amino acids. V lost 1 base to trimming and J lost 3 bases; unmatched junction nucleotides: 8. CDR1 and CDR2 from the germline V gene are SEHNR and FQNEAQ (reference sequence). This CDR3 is CASSLDLGGAHYEQYF. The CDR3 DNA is TGTGCCAGCAGCTTAGATCTCGGGGGGGCCCACTACGAGCAGTACTTC.

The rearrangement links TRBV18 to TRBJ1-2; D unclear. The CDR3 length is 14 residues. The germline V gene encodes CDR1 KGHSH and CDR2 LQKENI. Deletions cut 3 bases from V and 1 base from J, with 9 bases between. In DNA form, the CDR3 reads TGTGCCAGCTCACCGGAAGTCCTTAACTATGGCTACACCTTC. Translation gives CASSPEVLNYGYTF.

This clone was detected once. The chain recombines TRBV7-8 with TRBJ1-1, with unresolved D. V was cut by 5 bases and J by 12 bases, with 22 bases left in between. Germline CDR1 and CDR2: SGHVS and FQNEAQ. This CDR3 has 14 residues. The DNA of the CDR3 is TGTGCCAGCAGCCTAGGAGTAGTACGGACGTCATCTTTCTTT. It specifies CASSLGVVRTSSFF.

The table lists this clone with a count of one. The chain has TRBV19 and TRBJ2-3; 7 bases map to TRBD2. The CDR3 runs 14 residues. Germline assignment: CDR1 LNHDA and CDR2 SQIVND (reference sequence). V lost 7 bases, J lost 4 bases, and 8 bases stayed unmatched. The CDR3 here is CASTGRERPDTQYF. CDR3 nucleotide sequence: TGTGCCAGTACTGGGCGGGAGCGTCCAGATACGCAGTATTTT.

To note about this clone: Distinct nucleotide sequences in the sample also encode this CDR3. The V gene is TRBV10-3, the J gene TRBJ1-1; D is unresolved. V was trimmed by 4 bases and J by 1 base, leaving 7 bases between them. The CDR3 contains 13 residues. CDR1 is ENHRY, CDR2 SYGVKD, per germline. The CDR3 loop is CAISGGGNTEAFF. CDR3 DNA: TGTGCCATCAGTGGGGGAGGGAACACTGAAGCTTTCTTT.

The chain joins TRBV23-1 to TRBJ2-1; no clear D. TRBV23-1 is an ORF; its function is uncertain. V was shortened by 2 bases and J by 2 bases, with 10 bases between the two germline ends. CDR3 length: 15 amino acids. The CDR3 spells CASSQGRSTYNEQFF. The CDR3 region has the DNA TGCGCCAGCAGTCAAGGCAGGTCCACCTACAATGAGCAGTTCTTC.

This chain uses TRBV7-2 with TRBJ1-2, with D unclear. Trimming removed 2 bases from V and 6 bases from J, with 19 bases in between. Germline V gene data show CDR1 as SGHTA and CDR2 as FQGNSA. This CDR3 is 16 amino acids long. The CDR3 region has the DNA TGTGCCAGCAGCTTAAGGCGCCAGAACAAACAAAATGGCTACACCTTC. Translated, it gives CASSLRRQNKQNGYTF.

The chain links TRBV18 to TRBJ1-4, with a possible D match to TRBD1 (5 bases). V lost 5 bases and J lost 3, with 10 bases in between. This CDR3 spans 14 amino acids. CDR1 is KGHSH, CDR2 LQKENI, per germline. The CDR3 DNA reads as TGTGCCAGCTCATCACAGGCTTCTAATGAAAAACTGTTTTTT. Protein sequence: CASSSQASNEKLFF.

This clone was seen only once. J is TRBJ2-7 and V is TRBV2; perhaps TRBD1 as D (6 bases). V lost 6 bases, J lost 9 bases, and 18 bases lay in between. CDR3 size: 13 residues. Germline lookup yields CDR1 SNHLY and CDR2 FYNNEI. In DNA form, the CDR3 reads TGTGCCAGCAGGAACCAACAGGGTTCTTGGCAGTACTTC. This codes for CASRNQQGSWQYF.

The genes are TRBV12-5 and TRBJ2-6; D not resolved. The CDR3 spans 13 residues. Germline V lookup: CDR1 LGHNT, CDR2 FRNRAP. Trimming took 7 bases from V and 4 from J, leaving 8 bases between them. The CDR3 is CASAFQGANVLTF. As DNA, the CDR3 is TGTGCTAGTGCCTTCCAAGGGGCCAACGTCCTGACTTTC. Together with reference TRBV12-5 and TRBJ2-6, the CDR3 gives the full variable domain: DARVTQTPRHKVTEMGQEVTMRCQPILGHNTVFWYRQTMMQGLELLAYFRNRAPLDDSGMPKDRFSAEMPDATLATLKIQPSEPRDSAVYFCASAFQGANVLTFGAGSRLTVL.

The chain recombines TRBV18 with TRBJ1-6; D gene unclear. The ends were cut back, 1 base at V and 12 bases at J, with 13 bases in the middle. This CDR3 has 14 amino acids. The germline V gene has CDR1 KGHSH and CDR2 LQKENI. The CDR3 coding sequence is TGTGCCAGCTCACCACTGGCCTTTGAGAGACCCCTCCACTTT. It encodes CASSPLAFERPLHF.

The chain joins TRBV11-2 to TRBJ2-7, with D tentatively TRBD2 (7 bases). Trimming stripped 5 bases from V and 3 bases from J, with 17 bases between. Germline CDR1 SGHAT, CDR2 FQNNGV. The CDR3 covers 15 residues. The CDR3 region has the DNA TGTGCCAGCAGCCCCCCCGGAGGGGGGGGCTACGAGCAGTACTTC. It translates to CASSPPGGGGYEQYF.

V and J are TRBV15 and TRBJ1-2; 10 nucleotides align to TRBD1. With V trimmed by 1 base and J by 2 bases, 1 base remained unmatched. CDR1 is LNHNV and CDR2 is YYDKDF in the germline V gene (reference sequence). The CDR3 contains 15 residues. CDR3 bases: TGTGCCACCAGCAGAGGGGGACAGGGGAACTATGGCTACACCTTC. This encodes CATSRGGQGNYGYTF.

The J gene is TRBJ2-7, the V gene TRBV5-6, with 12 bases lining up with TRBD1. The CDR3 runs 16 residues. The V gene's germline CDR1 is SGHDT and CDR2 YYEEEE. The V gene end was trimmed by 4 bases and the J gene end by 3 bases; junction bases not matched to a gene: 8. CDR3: CASSPVGTGGIYEQYF. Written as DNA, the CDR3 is TGTGCCAGCAGCCCGGTAGGGACAGGGGGCATCTACGAGCAGTACTTC.

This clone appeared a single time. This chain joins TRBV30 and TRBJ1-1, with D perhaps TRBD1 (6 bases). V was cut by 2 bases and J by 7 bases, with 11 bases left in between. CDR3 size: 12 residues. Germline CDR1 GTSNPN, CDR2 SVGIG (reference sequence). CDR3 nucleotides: TGTGCCTGGAGTCCGGGCAGGGGTGAAGCTTTCTTT. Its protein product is CAWSPGRGEAFF.

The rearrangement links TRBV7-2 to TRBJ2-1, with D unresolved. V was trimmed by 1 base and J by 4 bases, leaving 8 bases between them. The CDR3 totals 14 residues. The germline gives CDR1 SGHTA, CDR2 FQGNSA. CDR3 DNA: TGTGCCAGCAGCTTAGGACTGCCATACAATGAGCAGTTCTTC. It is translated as CASSLGLPYNEQFF.

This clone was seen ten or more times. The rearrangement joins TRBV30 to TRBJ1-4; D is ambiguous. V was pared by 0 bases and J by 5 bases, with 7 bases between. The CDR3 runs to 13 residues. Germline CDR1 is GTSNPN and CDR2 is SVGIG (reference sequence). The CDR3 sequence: CAWSVEVNEKLFF. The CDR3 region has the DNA TGTGCCTGGAGTGTAGAAGTAAATGAAAAACTGTTTTTT.

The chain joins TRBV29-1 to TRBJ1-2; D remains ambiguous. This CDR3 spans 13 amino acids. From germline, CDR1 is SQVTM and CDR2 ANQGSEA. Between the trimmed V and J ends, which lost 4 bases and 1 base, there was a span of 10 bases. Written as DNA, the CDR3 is TGCAGCGTTGTCGGCCTACTTAACTATGGCTACACCTTC. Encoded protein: CSVVGLLNYGYTF. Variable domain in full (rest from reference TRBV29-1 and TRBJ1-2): SAVISQKPSRDICQRGTSLTIQCQVDSQVTMMFWYRQQPGQSLTLIATANQGSEATYESGFVIDKFPISRPNLTFSTLTVSNMSPEDSSIYLCSVVGLLNYGYTFGSGTRLTVV.

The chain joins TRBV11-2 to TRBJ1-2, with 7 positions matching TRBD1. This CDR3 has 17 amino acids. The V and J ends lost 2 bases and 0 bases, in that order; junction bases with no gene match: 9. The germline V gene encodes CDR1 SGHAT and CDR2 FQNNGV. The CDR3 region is CASSLTTGPISNYGYTF. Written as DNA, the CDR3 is TGTGCCAGCAGCTTAACGACAGGGCCAATCTCTAACTATGGCTACACCTTC. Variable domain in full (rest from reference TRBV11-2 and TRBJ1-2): EAGVAQSPRYKIIEKRQSVAFWCNPISGHATLYWYQQILGQGPKLLIQFQNNGVVDDSQLPKDRFSAERLKGVDSTLKIQPAKLEDSAVYLCASSLTTGPISNYGYTFGSGTRLTVV.

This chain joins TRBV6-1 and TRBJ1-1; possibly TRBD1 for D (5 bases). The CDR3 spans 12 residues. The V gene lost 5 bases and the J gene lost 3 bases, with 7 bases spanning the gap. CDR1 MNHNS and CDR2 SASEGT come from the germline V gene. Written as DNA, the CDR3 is TGTGCCAGCAGTAGACAGTACACTGAAGCTTTCTTT. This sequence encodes CASSRQYTEAFF.

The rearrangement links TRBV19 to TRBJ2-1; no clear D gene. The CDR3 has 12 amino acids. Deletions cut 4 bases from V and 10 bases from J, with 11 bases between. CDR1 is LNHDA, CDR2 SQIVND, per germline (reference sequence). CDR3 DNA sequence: TGTGCCAGTAGTACCCGCAGTGGGGAGCAGTTCTTC. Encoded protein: CASSTRSGEQFF. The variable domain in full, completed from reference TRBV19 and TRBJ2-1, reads DGGITQSPKYLFRKEGQNVTLSCEQNLNHDAMYWYRQDPGQGLRLIYYSQIVNDFQKGDIAEGYSVSREKKESFPLTVTSAQKNPTAFYLCASSTRSGEQFFGPGTRLTVL.

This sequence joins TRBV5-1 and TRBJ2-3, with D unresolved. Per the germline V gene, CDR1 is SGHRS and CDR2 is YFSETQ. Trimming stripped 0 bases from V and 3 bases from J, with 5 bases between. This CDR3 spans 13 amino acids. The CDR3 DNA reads TGCGCCAGCAGCTTGGATTTTACAGATACGCAGTATTTT. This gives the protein CASSLDFTDTQYF.